This note documents a single T cell receptor beta chain sequence. Time point: after trial treatment. Indicated treatment: LDRT plus nivolumab, ipilimumab, low-dose cyclophosphamide and aspirin (RACIN trial). Administered to the donors were nivolumab, ipilimumab, aspirin, low-dose cyclophosphamide and low-dose radiotherapy. The data derive from a study of low-dose radiotherapy and immunotherapy resistance in tumors. About the study: Fractions of 0.5 Gy went to Cohort 1 every 2 weeks, totaling 6.5 Gy. The study gave patients oral aspirin 300 mg daily for four cycles from cycle 1 day 1.

Primers used for first-strand cDNA, a TRAV- and TRBV-specific set, covered both alpha and beta chains. TCRs were put through roughly 20 PCR cycles of amplification with Phusion. A constant-region primer and the V-primer adapter served as the primer pair. Researchers amplified the isolated mRNA using in vitro transcription. In TCRdb, the reads were re-called with MiXCR into one record per CDR3 protein. The sample carries about 58,000 distinct CDR3 sequences, 20% to 25% recorded once. The trim removed 3 bases at V and 4 bases at J, leaving 7 bases unmatched. The CDR3 totals 15 residues. Germline lookup yields CDR1 SGHKS and CDR2 YYEKEE (reference sequence).

The chain couples TRBV5-5 to TRBJ2-1; 7 nucleotides match TRBD1. The material was PBMCs, obtained after low-dose radiotherapy plus immunotherapy. This receptor was taken from a male donor with prostate cancer. CDR3 sequence: CASSSQGVNYNEQFF. For the CDR3, the DNA is TGTGCCAGCAGCTCCCAGGGGGTGAATTACAATGAGCAGTTCTTC.